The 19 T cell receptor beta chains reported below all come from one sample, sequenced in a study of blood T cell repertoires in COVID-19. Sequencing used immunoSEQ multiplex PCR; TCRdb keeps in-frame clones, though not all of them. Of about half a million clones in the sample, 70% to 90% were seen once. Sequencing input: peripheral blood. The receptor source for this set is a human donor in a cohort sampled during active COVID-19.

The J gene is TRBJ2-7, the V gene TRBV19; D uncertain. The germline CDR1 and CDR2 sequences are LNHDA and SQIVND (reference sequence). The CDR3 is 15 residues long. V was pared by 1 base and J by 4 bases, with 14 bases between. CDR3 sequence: CASSIVAGYPYEQYF. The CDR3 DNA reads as TGTGCCAGTAGTATAGTAGCCGGGTATCCATACGAGCAGTACTTC.

This chain's CDR3 is CAISLTGRMSTDTQYF. The CDR3 bases are TGTGCCATCAGCCTGACAGGCCGTATGAGCACAGATACGCAGTATTTT. This rearrangement joins TRBV10-3 to TRBJ2-3, with D possibly TRBD1 on 6 matching bases. V was shortened by 6 bases and J by 0 bases, with 16 bases between the two germline ends. Per the germline V gene, CDR1 is ENHRY and CDR2 is SYGVKD. This CDR3 contains 16 residues.

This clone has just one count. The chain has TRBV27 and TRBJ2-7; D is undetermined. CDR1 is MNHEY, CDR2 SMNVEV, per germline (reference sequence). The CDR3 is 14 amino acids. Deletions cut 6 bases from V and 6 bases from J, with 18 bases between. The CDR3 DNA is TGTGCCAGCAGCCCCCTAGTTCATTACACCGAGCAGTACTTC. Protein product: CASSPLVHYTEQYF.

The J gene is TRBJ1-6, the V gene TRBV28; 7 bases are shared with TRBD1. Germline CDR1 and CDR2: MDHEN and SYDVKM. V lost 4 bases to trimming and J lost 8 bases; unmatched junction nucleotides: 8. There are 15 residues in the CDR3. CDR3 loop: CASSSYGQVYSPLHF. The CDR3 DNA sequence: TGTGCCAGCAGTTCTTACGGACAGGTTTATTCACCCCTCCACTTT.

The CDR3 protein is CASSLPSSDNEQFF. CDR3 bases: TGCGCCAGCAGCTTGCCTAGCTCTGACAATGAGCAGTTCTTC. The rearrangement links TRBV5-1 to TRBJ2-1, with D perhaps matching TRBD2 (5 bases). This CDR3 region has 14 residues. The germline CDR1 and CDR2 sequences are SGHRS and YFSETQ. Trimming removed 1 base from V and 5 bases from J, with 10 bases in between.

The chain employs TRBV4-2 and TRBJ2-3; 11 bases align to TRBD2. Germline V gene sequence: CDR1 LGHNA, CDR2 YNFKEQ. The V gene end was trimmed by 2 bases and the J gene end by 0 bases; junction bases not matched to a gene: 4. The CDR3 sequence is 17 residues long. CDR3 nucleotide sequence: TGTGCCAGCAGCCAACCGACTAGCGGGGAGAGCACAGATACGCAGTATTTT. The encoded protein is CASSQPTSGESTDTQYF.

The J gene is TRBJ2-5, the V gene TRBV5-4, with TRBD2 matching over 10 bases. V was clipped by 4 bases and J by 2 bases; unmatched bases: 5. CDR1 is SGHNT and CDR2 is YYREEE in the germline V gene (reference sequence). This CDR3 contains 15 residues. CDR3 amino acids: CASSLTTSGQETQYF. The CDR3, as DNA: TGTGCCAGCAGCCTGACGACTAGCGGGCAAGAGACCCAGTACTTC.

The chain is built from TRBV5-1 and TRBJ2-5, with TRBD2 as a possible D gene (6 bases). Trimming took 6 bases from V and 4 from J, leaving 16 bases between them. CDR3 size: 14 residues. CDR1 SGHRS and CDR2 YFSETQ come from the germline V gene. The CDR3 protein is CASNSGGPGETQYF. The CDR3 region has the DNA TGCGCCAGCAACAGTGGAGGGCCCGGAGAGACCCAGTACTTC.

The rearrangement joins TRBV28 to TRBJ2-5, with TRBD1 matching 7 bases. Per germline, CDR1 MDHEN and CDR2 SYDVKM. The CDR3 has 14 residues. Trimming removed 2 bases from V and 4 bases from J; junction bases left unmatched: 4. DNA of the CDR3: TGTGCCAGCAGTTTACTACAGGGGAGAGAGACCCAGTACTTC. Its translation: CASSLLQGRETQYF.

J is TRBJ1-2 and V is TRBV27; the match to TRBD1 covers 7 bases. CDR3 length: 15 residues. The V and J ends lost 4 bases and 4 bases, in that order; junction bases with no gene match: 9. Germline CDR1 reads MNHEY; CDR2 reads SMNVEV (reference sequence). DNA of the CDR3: TGTGCCAGCAGTTCCCTCCGGGACAGAATCTATGGCTACACCTTC. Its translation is CASSSLRDRIYGYTF.

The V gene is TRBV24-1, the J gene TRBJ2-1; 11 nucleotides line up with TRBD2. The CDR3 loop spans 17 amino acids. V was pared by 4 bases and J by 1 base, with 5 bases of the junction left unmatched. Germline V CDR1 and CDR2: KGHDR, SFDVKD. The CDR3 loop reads CATSDTGTSGSYNEQFF. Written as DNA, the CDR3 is TGTGCCACCAGTGACACGGGGACTAGCGGATCCTACAATGAGCAGTTCTTC.

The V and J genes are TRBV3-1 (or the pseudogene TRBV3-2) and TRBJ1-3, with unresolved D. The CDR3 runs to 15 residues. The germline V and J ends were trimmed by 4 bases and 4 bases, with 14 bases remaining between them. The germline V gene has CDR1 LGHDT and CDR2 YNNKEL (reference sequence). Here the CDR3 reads CASSPRPRVGNTIYF. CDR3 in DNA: TGTGCCAGCAGCCCCAGACCTCGGGTCGGAAACACCATATATTTT.

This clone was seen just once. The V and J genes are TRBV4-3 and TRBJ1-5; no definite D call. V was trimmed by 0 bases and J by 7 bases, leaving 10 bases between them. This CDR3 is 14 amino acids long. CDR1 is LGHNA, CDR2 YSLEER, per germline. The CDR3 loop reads CASSQDYSGQPQHF. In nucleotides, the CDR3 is TGCGCCAGCAGCCAAGATTATTCGGGACAGCCCCAGCATTTT.

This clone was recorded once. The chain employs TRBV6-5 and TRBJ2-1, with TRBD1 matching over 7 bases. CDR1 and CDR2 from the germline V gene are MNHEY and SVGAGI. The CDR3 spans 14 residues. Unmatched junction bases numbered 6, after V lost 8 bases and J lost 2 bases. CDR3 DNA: TGTGCCAGCCCGGGGACAGAGGCCTACAATGAGCAGTTCTTC. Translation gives CASPGTEAYNEQFF.

The CDR3 nucleotides read TGTGCCAGCAGCTTAGCGAGGGGGGGAGAGGGTCCCGGCTACACCTTC. Amino acid sequence: CASSLARGGEGPGYTF. The chain is built from TRBV7-2 and TRBJ1-2; possibly TRBD1 for D (6 bases). CDR3 length: 16 residues. Germline V gene sequence: CDR1 SGHTA, CDR2 FQGNSA. The V gene lost 0 bases and the J gene lost 8 bases, with 19 bases spanning the gap.

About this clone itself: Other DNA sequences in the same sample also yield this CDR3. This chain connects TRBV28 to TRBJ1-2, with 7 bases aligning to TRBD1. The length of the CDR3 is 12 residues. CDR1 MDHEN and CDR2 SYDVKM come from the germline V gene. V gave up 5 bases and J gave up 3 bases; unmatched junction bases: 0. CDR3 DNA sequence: TGTGCCAGCAGTCAGGGGGACTATGGCTACACCTTC. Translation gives CASSQGDYGYTF.

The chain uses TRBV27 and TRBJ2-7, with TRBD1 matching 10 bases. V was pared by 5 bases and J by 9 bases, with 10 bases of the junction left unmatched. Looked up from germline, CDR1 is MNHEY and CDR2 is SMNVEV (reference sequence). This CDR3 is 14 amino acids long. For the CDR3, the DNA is TGTGCCAGCAGTCGGGACAGGGGATTCGTGCTGCAGTACTTC. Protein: CASSRDRGFVLQYF.

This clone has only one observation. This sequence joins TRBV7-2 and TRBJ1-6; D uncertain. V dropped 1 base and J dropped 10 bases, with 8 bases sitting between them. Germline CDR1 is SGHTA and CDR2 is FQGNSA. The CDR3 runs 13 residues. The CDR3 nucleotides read TGTGCCAGCAGCTTAGGCGCGGAGTCACCCCTCCACTTT. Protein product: CASSLGAESPLHF. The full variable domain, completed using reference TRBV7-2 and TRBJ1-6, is GAGVSQSPSNKVTEKGKDVELRCDPISGHTALYWYRQSLGQGLEFLIYFQGNSAPDKSGLPSDRFSAERTGGSVSTLTIQRTQQEDSAVYLCASSLGAESPLHFGNGTRLTVT.

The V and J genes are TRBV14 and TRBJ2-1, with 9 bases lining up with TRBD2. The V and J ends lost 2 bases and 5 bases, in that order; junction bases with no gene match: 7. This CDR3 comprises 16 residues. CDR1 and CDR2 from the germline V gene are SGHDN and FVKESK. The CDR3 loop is CASSQIAGVRHNEQFF. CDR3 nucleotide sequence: TGTGCCAGCAGCCAAATAGCGGGAGTCCGCCACAATGAGCAGTTCTTC.